This T cell receptor (beta chain) was identified during a study of cytomegalovirus exposure and HLA in healthy donors. Overall study context: Researchers found that roughly 80% of under 450 genotyped donors fell within the Caucasian-associated ancestry cluster.

Trimming removed 1 base at V and 0 bases at J, with 14 bases between. The CDR3 contains 17 residues. CDR1 is SGHRS and CDR2 is YFSETQ in the germline V gene. Study-level results: Fewer N-insertions (relative to the roughly 730-donor mean) were reportedly seen in an Asian-associated ancestry cluster in a later analysis. From TCR beta sequences, most subjects' HLA-A and HLA-B alleles were reportedly predicted accurately.

Primers included in the PCR were 60 Vbeta and 13 Jbeta primers. Measured with immunoSEQ multiplex PCR; TCRdb has only the in-frame clones, and not every one. The repertoire has around 140,000 clones, about three quarters of them found once; the top ten carry 1.6%. As regards this clone: The antigen remains undetermined.

The source material was PBMCs. The sequence was collected from a female donor in good health and CMV-seronegative. This sequence joins TRBV5-1 and TRBJ2-1, with a possible D match to TRBD2 (6 bases). The CDR3 here is CASSLRVRGSSYNEQFF. The CDR3 DNA reads TGCGCCAGCAGCTTGAGGGTACGGGGGAGCTCCTACAATGAGCAGTTCTTC. The variable domain in full, completed from reference TRBV5-1 and TRBJ2-1, reads KAGVTQTPRYLIKTRGQQVTLSCSPISGHRSVSWYQQTPGQGLQFLFEYFSETQRNKGNFPGRFSGRQFSNSRSEMNVSTLELGDSALYLCASSLRVRGSSYNEQFFGPGTRLTVL.